Included here is one T cell receptor (beta chain) sequence, with context. The clone's antigen remains unknown. No clone much larger than this one lies a single base away; base qualities are absent. The run used an Illumina NovaSeq 6000. Using 5'RACE with constant-segment primers, TCRalpha and TCRbeta cDNA libraries were constructed, with sample barcodes and unique molecular identifiers added in the process. Trizol reagent was used to extract RNA from every sample. Library amplification was performed in two PCR steps, and a second sample barcode and Illumina TruSeq adapters were introduced in the second step. The libraries were sequenced on an Illumina NovaSeq using 2 x 150 bp paired-end reads. Processing in the source paper ran as follows. Reads were demultiplexed and collapsed into UMI-guided consensus sequences with migec v1.2.7. Using mixcr v2.1.11, the UMI consensuses were aligned to TRA and TRB V and J templates and assembled into clonotypes. A clonotype was counted as expanded or contracted only if both edgeR and NoisET called the change significant, with noise models trained on biological replicates. For edgeR calls, the cutoffs were a false discovery rate-adjusted p below 0.01 and a log2 fold-change threshold of 1. As an exploratory analysis of dynamics, max-normalized trajectories of the 1000 most abundant clonotypes were examined by PCA with hierarchical clustering. The CD4 or CD8 phenotype of responding clones was assigned using the separately sequenced CD4+ and CD8+ repertoires. Through fastp at Q25 and MiXCR, TCRdb rebuilt clones from the public reads, retaining in-frame beta chains. All rows with the same CDR3 protein become a single entry with the most common DNA and genes. Here the V and J calls rest on TCRdb's processing, not on the authors' analysis. This sample lists around 300,000 distinct CDR3 sequences; approximately 13% were detected once. About a fifth of the sample comes from the top ten.

Ficoll-Paque density gradient centrifugation was used to isolate PBMCs. The data were taken from a study of T-cell memory formation after mild COVID-19 (dated by TCRdb to about 2021). A note on the overall study: TCR sequence clusters from the two donors were largely donor specific. T-cell clones expanding and contracting after mild COVID-19 in a couple of donors were tracked by longitudinal TCRalpha and TCRbeta repertoire sequencing. The cohort was made up of two young adult volunteers, one female and one male, who were previously healthy. General study outcomes and caveats: Whether the second-wave clones peaking on day 37 were SARS-CoV-2 specific was not confirmed. Only a couple of mild cases were covered by the study, and larger cohorts that include severe cases with pre-infection samples were considered necessary. Contracting CD4+ clones appeared mostly in the CM and EM memory subsets, whereas CD8+ clones were enriched in EMRA. Some responding clones were detected in pre-infection memory, suggesting pre-existing cross-reactive memory T cells joined the SARS-CoV-2 response. Clones that contracted from day 15 to 85 showed balanced CD4/CD8 phenotypes, whereas a second wave of clones that expanded from day 15 to 37 leaned towards CD4+.

The source of this sequence is a young man who had mild COVID-19 (a few samples of this study predate the infection). The sample titles of this study are shuffled in the database, so cell type and time point are left out; the donor was told from shared clones. Sequencing was done on a sample of PBMCs or a T cell subset sorted from them (not recorded which).

The bases read TGCGCCAGCAGCCAAGTAGCCCGCGGGGGGTTCACAGATACGCAGTATTTT. Translated, this is CASSQVARGGFTDTQYF. The chain was built from TRBV4-1 and TRBJ2-3; TRBD2 matches 8 bases in the middle. The CDR3 covers 17 residues, taking in both the cysteine and the phenylalanine. CDR3 DNA only is kept here, 51 bases in frame from base 1. CDR1 MGHRA and CDR2 YSYEKL were looked up in the germline V gene. After removal of 1 base from V and 2 bases from J, the junction retains 8 bases not matched to a gene.